This T cell receptor (beta chain) was recorded in a study of cytomegalovirus exposure and HLA in healthy donors. Regarding this clone: What it binds is unknown.

In the PCR, 60 Vbeta and 13 Jbeta primers were used. Produced via immunoSEQ multiplex PCR; TCRdb's table is partial and in-frame only. Of 150,000 to 200,000 clones in the sample, more than 80% are singletons; the top ten hold 0.65%. The study, taken as a whole, reports: An Asian-associated ancestry cluster reportedly showed fewer N-insertions than the roughly 670-donor mean in a later analysis. Later work showed greater clonal expansion in HLA-associated TCR beta chains than in equally common others. Later analysis identified several of the most significant clusters that appeared linked to common viral pathogens.

The V gene's germline CDR1 is MNHNS and CDR2 SASEGT. V lost 6 bases and J lost 0, with 11 bases in between. The CDR3 loop spans 14 amino acids. The V and J genes are TRBV6-1 and TRBJ1-2, with D possibly TRBD1 on 5 matching bases. The specimen was PBMCs. The sequence came from a boy aged 5-17 years in good health and CMV-seronegative. In DNA form, the CDR3 reads TGTGCCAGCAGGAAGGGGCAGACTAACTATGGCTACACCTTC. Translation gives CASRKGQTNYGYTF.